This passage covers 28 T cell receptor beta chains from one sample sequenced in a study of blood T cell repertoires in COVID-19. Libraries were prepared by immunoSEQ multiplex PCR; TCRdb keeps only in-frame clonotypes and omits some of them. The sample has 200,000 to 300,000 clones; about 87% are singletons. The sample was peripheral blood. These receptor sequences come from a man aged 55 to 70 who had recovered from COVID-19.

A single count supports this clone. In DNA, the CDR3 is TGTGCCAGCAGCCTACAGGGGACTTACTCCTACGAGCAGTACTTC. This encodes CASSLQGTYSYEQYF. V is TRBV7-6 and J is TRBJ2-7, with D possibly TRBD1 on 7 matching bases. The CDR3 is 15 amino acids. The germline gives CDR1 SGHVS, CDR2 FNYEAQ. V was clipped by 5 bases and J by 0 bases, with 14 bases between them.

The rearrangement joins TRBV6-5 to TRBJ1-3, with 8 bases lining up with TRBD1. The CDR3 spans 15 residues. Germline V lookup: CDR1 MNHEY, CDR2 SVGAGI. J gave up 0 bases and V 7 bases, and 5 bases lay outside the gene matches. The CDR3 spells CASIYRGGSGNTIYF. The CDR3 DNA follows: TGTGCCAGCATCTACAGGGGGGGCTCTGGAAACACCATATATTTT.

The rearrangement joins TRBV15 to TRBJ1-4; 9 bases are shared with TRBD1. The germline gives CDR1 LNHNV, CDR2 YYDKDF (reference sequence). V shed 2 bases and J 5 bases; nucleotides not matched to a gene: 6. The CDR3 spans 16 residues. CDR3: CATSRRAGQGNEKLFF. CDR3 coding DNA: TGTGCCACCAGCAGACGGGCAGGACAGGGGAATGAAAAACTGTTTTTT.

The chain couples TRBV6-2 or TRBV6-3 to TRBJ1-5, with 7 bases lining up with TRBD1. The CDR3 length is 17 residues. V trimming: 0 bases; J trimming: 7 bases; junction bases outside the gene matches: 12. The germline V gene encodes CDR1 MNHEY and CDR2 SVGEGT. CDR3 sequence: CASSYSVGQPREQPQHF. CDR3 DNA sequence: TGTGCCAGCAGTTACTCGGTGGGACAGCCCCGAGAGCAGCCCCAGCATTTT.

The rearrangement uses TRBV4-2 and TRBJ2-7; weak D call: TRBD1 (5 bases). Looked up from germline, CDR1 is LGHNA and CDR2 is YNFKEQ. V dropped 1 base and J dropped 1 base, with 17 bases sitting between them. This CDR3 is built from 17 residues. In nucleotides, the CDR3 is TGTGCCAGCAGCCAAGGATGGCTGAATGACAGATCCTACGAGCAGTACTTC. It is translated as CASSQGWLNDRSYEQYF.

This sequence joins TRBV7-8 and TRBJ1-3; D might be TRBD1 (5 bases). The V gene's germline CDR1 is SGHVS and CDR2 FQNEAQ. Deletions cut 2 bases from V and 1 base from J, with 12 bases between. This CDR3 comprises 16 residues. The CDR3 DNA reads TGTGCCAGCAGCTTACCGGGGGGTGGGTCTGGAAACACCATATATTTT. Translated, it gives CASSLPGGGSGNTIYF.

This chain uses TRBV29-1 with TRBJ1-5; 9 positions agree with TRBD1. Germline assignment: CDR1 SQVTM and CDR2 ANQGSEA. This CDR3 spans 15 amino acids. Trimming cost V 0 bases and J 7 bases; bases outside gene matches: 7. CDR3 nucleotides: TGCAGCGTTGAAGATGGGGACAGGGAAAGACAGCCCCAGCATTTT. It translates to CSVEDGDRERQPQHF.

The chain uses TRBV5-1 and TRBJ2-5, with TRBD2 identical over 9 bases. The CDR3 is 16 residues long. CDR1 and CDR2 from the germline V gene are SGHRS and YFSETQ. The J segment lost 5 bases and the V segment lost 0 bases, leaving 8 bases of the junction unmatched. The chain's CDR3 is CASSLDHSGGRETQYF. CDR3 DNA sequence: TGCGCCAGCAGCTTGGATCATAGCGGGGGTCGTGAGACCCAGTACTTC.

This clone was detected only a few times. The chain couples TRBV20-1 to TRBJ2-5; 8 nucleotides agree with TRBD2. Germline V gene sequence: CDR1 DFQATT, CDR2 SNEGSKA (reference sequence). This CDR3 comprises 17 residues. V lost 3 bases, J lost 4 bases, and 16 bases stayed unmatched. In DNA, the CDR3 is TGCAGTGCTAGTCTCGACGGGGGGGCTATTTTTGGAGAGACCCAGTACTTC. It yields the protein CSASLDGGAIFGETQYF.

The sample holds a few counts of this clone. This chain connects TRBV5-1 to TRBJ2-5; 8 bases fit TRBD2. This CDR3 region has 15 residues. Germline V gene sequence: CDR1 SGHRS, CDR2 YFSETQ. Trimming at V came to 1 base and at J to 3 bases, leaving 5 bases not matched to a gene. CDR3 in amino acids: CASSLLGGVEETQYF. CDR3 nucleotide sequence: TGCGCCAGCAGCTTGCTCGGGGGGGTCGAAGAGACCCAGTACTTC. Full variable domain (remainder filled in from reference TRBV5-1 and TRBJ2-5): KAGVTQTPRYLIKTRGQQVTLSCSPISGHRSVSWYQQTPGQGLQFLFEYFSETQRNKGNFPGRFSGRQFSNSRSEMNVSTLELGDSALYLCASSLLGGVEETQYFGPGTRLLVL.

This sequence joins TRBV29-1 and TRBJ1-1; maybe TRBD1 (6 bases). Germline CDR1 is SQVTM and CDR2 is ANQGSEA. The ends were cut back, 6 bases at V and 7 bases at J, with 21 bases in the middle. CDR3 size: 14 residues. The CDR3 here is CSVGVSGERSEAFF. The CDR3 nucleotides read TGCAGCGTCGGCGTATCAGGGGAAAGGAGTGAAGCTTTCTTT.

CDR3 residues: CASSQFSVSGGAYEQYF. The CDR3 DNA sequence: TGTGCCAGCAGCCAATTCTCCGTCAGCGGGGGGGCCTACGAGCAGTACTTC. J is TRBJ2-7 and V is TRBV16; 10 bases fit TRBD2. V was clipped by 1 base and J by 2 bases; unmatched bases: 8. This CDR3 contains 17 residues. CDR1 and CDR2 (germline): KGHSY, FQNENV.

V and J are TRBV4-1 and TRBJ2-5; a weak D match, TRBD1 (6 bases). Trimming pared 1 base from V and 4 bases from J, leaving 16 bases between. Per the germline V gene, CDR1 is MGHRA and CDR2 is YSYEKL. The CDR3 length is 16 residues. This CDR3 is CASSQAGPEGGETQYF. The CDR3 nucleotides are TGCGCCAGCAGCCAAGCAGGGCCCGAAGGGGGAGAGACCCAGTACTTC.

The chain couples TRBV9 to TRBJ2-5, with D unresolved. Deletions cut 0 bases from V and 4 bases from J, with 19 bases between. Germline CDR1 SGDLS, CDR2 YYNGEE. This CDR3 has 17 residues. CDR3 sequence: CASSVVPGFGDRETQYF. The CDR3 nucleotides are TGTGCCAGCAGCGTAGTTCCGGGTTTCGGCGATCGAGAGACCCAGTACTTC.

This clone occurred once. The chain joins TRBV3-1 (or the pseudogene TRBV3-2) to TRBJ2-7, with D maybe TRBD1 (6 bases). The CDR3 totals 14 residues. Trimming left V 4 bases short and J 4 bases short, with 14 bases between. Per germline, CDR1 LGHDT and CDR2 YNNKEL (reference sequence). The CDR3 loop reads CASSPQGIVYEQYF. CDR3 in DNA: TGTGCCAGCAGCCCGCAGGGGATTGTGTACGAGCAGTACTTC.

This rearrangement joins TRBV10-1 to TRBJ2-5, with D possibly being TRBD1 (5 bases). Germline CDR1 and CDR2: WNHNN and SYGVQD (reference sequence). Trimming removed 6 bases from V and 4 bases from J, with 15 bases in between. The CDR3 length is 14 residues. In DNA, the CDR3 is TGCGCCAGCAGCGCCAGGGTTTCAAGAGAGACCCAGTACTTC. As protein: CASSARVSRETQYF.

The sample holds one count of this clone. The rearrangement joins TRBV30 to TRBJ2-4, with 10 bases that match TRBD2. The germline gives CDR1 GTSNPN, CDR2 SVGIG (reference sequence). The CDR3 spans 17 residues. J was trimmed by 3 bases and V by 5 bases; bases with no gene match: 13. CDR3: CAWGRRAGGPGKNIQYF. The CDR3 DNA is TGTGCCTGGGGAAGACGAGCGGGGGGGCCCGGCAAAAACATTCAGTACTTC.

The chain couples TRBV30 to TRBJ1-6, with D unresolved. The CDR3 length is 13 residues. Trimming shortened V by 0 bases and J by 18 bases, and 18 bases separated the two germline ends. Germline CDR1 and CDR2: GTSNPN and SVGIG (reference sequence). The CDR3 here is CAWSVGWTDFGHF. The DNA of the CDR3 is TGTGCCTGGAGTGTCGGCTGGACGGACTTTGGCCACTTT.

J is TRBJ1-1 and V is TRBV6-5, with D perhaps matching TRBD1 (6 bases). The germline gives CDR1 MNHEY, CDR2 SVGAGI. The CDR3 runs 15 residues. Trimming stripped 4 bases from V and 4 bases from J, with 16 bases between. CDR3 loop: CASSWGRGRGTEAFF. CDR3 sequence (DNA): TGTGCCAGCAGTTGGGGCAGGGGCAGAGGCACTGAAGCTTTCTTT.

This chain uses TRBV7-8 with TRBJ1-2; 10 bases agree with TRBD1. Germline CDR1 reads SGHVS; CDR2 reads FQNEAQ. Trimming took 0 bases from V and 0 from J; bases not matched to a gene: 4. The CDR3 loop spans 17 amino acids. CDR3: CASSLAGTGASNYGYTF. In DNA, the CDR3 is TGTGCCAGCAGCTTAGCCGGGACAGGGGCCTCTAACTATGGCTACACCTTC.

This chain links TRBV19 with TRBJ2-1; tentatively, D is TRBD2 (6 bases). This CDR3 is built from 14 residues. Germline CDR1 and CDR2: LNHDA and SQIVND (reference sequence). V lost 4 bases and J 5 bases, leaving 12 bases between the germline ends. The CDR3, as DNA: TGTGCCAGTAGTACGGGGGTGGTAAACAATGAGCAGTTCTTC. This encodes CASSTGVVNNEQFF.

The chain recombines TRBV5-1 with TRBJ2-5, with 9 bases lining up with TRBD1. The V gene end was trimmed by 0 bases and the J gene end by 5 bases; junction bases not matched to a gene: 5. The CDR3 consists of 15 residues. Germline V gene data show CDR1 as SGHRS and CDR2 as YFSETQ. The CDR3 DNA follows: TGCGCCAGCAGCTTGGACACAGGGGGCAGGGAGACCCAGTACTTC. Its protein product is CASSLDTGGRETQYF. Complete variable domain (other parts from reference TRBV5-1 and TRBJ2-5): KAGVTQTPRYLIKTRGQQVTLSCSPISGHRSVSWYQQTPGQGLQFLFEYFSETQRNKGNFPGRFSGRQFSNSRSEMNVSTLELGDSALYLCASSLDTGGRETQYFGPGTRLLVL.

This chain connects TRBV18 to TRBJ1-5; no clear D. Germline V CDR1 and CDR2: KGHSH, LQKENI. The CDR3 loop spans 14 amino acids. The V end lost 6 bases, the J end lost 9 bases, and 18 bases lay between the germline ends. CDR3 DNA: TGTGCCAGCTCGGACCTGGAGGTGCTGGGGCCCCAGCATTTT. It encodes CASSDLEVLGPQHF.

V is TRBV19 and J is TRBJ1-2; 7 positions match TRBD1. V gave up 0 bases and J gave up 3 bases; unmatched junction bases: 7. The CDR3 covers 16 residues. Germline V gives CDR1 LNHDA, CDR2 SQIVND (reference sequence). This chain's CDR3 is CASSIDLTGAYYGYTF. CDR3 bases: TGTGCCAGTAGTATAGATTTAACAGGGGCCTACTATGGCTACACCTTC.

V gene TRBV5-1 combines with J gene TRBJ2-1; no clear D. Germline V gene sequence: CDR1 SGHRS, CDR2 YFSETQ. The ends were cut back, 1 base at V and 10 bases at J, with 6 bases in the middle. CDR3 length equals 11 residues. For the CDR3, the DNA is TGCGCCAGCAGCTTGTCTCTAGAGCAGTTCTTC. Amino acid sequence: CASSLSLEQFF.

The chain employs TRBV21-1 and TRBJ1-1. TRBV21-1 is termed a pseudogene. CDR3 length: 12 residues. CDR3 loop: CASSKRYTEAFF. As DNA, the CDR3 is TGTGCCAGCAGCAAACGTTACACTGAAGCTTTCTTT.

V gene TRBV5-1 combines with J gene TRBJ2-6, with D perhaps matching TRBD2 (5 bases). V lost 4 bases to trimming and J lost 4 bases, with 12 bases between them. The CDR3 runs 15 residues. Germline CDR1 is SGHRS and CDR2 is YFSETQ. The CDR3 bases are TGCGCCAGCAGCCCCCTGAGGGTAGGGGCCAACGTCCTGACTTTC. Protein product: CASSPLRVGANVLTF.

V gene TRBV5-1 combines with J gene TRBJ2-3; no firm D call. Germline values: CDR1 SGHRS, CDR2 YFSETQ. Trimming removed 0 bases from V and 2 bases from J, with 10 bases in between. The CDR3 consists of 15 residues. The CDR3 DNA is TGCGCCAGCAGCTTGGACAGACCATACACAGATACGCAGTATTTT. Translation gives CASSLDRPYTDTQYF. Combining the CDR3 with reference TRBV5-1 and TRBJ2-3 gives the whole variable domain KAGVTQTPRYLIKTRGQQVTLSCSPISGHRSVSWYQQTPGQGLQFLFEYFSETQRNKGNFPGRFSGRQFSNSRSEMNVSTLELGDSALYLCASSLDRPYTDTQYFGPGTRLTVL.